One and the same sample provided the 18 T cell receptor beta chains below, sequenced in a study of cytomegalovirus exposure and HLA in healthy donors. PCR employed 60 Vbeta and 13 Jbeta primers. Assay used: immunoSEQ multiplex PCR; TCRdb lists only in-frame clones, some missing. The top ten clones hold roughly 2.1% of a sample with about 87,000 clones, under 9% of them seen once. The material sequenced was PBMCs. Every receptor here comes from a man in his forties or fifties in good health and CMV-seronegative.

There are a few counts of this clone. This rearrangement joins TRBV6-1 to TRBJ2-3, with 8 bases aligning to TRBD2. Unmatched junction bases numbered 6, after V lost 4 bases and J lost 6 bases. Germline loops: CDR1 MNHNS, CDR2 SASEGT. The CDR3 sequence is 14 residues long. CDR3 in amino acids: CASSGVGGEDTQYF. CDR3 nucleotides: TGTGCCAGCAGTGGGGTCGGGGGGGAGGATACGCAGTATTTT.

Only a few counts were recorded for this clone. The rearrangement joins TRBV7-8 to TRBJ2-7; 9 bases map to TRBD1. With 5 bases clipped from V and 4 bases from J, the junction kept 9 bases outside the gene matches. Germline V lookup: CDR1 SGHVS, CDR2 FQNEAQ. The CDR3 loop spans 15 amino acids. For the CDR3, the DNA is TGTGCCAGCAGCCCCGGACAGGGGTCTCCGTACGAGCAGTACTTC. The encoded protein is CASSPGQGSPYEQYF.

The chain uses TRBV11-2 and TRBJ2-2; 11 nucleotides line up with TRBD2. J was trimmed by 3 bases and V by 5 bases; bases with no gene match: 8. Germline lookup yields CDR1 SGHAT and CDR2 FQNNGV. The CDR3 spans 17 residues. Here the CDR3 reads CASSARLAGNYTGELFF. In DNA, the CDR3 is TGTGCCAGCAGCGCCAGACTAGCGGGAAACTACACCGGGGAGCTGTTTTTT. The variable domain in full, with the rest retrieved from reference TRBV11-2 and TRBJ2-2, is EAGVAQSPRYKIIEKRQSVAFWCNPISGHATLYWYQQILGQGPKLLIQFQNNGVVDDSQLPKDRFSAERLKGVDSTLKIQPAKLEDSAVYLCASSARLAGNYTGELFFGEGSRLTVL.

This chain joins TRBV30 and TRBJ1-1, with D tentatively TRBD1 (6 bases). V lost 3 bases to trimming and J lost 7 bases, with 12 bases between them. Germline V CDR1 and CDR2: GTSNPN, SVGIG (reference sequence). This CDR3 comprises 12 residues. CDR3 protein: CAWRDTGSEAFF. The CDR3 region has the DNA TGTGCCTGGAGGGATACAGGGAGTGAAGCTTTCTTT.

This clone occurred a few times. This chain links TRBV9 with TRBJ2-1; tentative D call: TRBD2 (6 bases). Germline CDR1 reads SGDLS; CDR2 reads YYNGEE. The V end was cut by 4 bases, the J end by 4 bases, with 12 bases between. CDR3 length: 14 residues. The DNA of the CDR3 is TGTGCCAGCAGCCCGCGGGGCAGTTACAATGAGCAGTTCTTC. Translation gives CASSPRGSYNEQFF.

The V and J genes are TRBV4-3 and TRBJ1-5, with a tentative D call TRBD1 (5 bases). Germline CDR1 LGHNA, CDR2 YSLEER. Trimming removed 0 bases at V and 2 bases at J, with 8 bases between. CDR3 length: 15 amino acids. The CDR3, as DNA: TGCGCCAGCAGCCAAGATAGCAGGGGCAATCAGCCCCAGCATTTT. Amino acids: CASSQDSRGNQPQHF.

The chain has TRBV28 and TRBJ1-5, with D unclear. V lost 2 bases and J 0 bases, leaving 14 bases between the germline ends. There are 17 residues in the CDR3. From germline, CDR1 is MDHEN and CDR2 SYDVKM. In nucleotides, the CDR3 is TGTGCCAGCAGTTTAAGTGGAGGCAGACGTAGCAATCAGCCCCAGCATTTT. This encodes CASSLSGGRRSNQPQHF.

The V gene is TRBV19, the J gene TRBJ1-1; 9 bases align to TRBD1. Germline CDR1 LNHDA, CDR2 SQIVND (reference sequence). The V and J ends lost 4 bases and 5 bases, in that order; junction bases with no gene match: 2. There are 13 residues in the CDR3. CDR3: CASSTGTGTEAFF. The CDR3 DNA is TGTGCCAGTAGTACCGGGACAGGGACTGAAGCTTTCTTT.

V is TRBV10-3 and J is TRBJ1-6, with 7 bases lining up with TRBD1. Germline loops: CDR1 ENHRY, CDR2 SYGVKD. This CDR3 is built from 17 residues. V lost 0 bases, J lost 5 bases, and 7 bases stayed unmatched. The CDR3 protein is CAISESAGGLDNSPLHF. DNA for the CDR3: TGTGCCATCAGTGAGTCAGCAGGGGGACTGGATAATTCACCCCTCCACTTT.

V and J are TRBV6-1 and TRBJ2-3; 8 bases fit TRBD1. CDR1 is MNHNS and CDR2 is SASEGT in the germline V gene. Losses at the gene ends were 6 bases for V and 2 bases for J; bases not matched to a gene: 4. The CDR3 spans 14 residues. Here the CDR3 DNA reads TGTGCCAGCAGGAACAGGGGGTACACAGATACGCAGTATTTT. Its protein product is CASRNRGYTDTQYF.

This clone came up a few times. V and J are TRBV28 and TRBJ2-7, with 7 bases lining up with TRBD1. Per germline, CDR1 MDHEN and CDR2 SYDVKM. The CDR3 runs 13 residues. V lost 6 bases and J lost 6; bases outside the gene matches: 8. CDR3 amino acids: CASRSGTVGEQYF. The CDR3 DNA reads TGTGCCAGCAGATCCGGGACAGTAGGCGAGCAGTACTTC.

Sample share makes this clone medium-sized. The chain links TRBV10-3 to TRBJ2-3; 10 bases map to TRBD2. The CDR3 contains 16 residues. Unmatched junction bases numbered 6, after V lost 2 bases and J lost 4 bases. The germline V gene encodes CDR1 ENHRY and CDR2 SYGVKD. The CDR3 protein is CAISEPLAGASDTQYF. The CDR3 DNA follows: TGTGCCATCAGTGAGCCCCTAGCGGGAGCATCAGATACGCAGTATTTT.

The CDR3 DNA sequence: TGTGCCAGCAGTTATGATCGGGGGTACAATGAGCAGTTCTTC. Its protein is CASSYDRGYNEQFF. V is TRBV6-6 and J is TRBJ2-1; D might be TRBD2 (6 bases). Trimming cost V 3 bases and J 4 bases, with 10 bases left between them. CDR1 is MNHNY and CDR2 is SVGAGI in the germline V gene (reference sequence). The CDR3 loop spans 14 amino acids.

This clone was seen only a few times. The chain joins TRBV4-3 to TRBJ2-1; 9 nucleotides match TRBD1. Trimming at V came to 4 bases and at J to 9 bases, leaving 13 bases not matched to a gene. The CDR3 is made up of 16 amino acids. Germline values: CDR1 LGHNA, CDR2 YSLEER. CDR3 bases: TGCGCCAGCAGCCCGGACGGGACAGGGAGCATCGGTGAGCAGTTCTTC. Translation: CASSPDGTGSIGEQFF.

The chain carries TRBV29-1 and TRBJ2-7; possibly TRBD1 for D (6 bases). V was pared by 6 bases and J by 6 bases, with 12 bases between. The CDR3 totals 11 residues. Germline loops: CDR1 SQVTM, CDR2 ANQGSEA. CDR3: CSVTQGGEQYF. DNA of the CDR3: TGCAGCGTGACACAGGGCGGCGAGCAGTACTTC.

The rearrangement joins TRBV28 to TRBJ1-4, with a tentative D call TRBD1 (6 bases). Germline V gene data show CDR1 as MDHEN and CDR2 as SYDVKM. The CDR3 contains 15 residues. Trimming pared 5 bases from V and 3 bases from J, leaving 13 bases between. The CDR3 protein is CASSRRTASNEKLFF. As DNA, the CDR3 is TGTGCCAGCAGTCGCCGGACAGCTTCTAATGAAAAACTGTTTTTT. Filled out from reference TRBV28 and TRBJ1-4, the complete variable domain reads DVKVTQSSRYLVKRTGEKVFLECVQDMDHENMFWYRQDPGLGLRLIYFSYDVKMKEKGDIPEGYSVSREKKERFSLILESASTNQTSMYLCASSRRTASNEKLFFGSGTQLSVL.

This clone occurred a few times. The V gene is TRBV5-1, the J gene TRBJ2-1, with 8 bases matching TRBD1. The CDR3 runs 14 residues. After removal of 2 bases from V and 7 bases from J, the junction contained 5 bases not matched to a gene. Germline assignment: CDR1 SGHRS and CDR2 YFSETQ. In nucleotides, the CDR3 is TGCGCCAGCAGCTTAGAGACAGGGGAAAATGAGCAGTTCTTC. The encoded protein is CASSLETGENEQFF.

A few counts support this clone. The rearrangement joins TRBV27 to TRBJ2-2; 8 bases agree with TRBD1. The CDR3 is made up of 13 amino acids. The J segment lost 1 base and the V segment lost 10 bases, leaving 2 bases of the junction unmatched. CDR1 and CDR2 (germline): MNHEY, SMNVEV (reference sequence). CDR3 in DNA: TGTGCCACCGGACAGGGGAACACCGGGGAGCTGTTTTTT. It translates to CATGQGNTGELFF.